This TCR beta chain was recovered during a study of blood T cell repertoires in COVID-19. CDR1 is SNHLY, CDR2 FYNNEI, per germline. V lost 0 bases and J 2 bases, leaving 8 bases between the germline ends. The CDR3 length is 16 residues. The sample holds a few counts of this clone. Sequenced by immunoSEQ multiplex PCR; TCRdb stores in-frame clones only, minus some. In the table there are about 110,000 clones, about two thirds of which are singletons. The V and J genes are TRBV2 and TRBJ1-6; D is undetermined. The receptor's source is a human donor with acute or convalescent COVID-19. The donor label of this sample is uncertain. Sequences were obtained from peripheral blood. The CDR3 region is CASSEAERAYNSPLHF. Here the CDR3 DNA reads TGTGCCAGCAGTGAAGCCGAGAGGGCCTATAATTCACCCCTCCACTTT.